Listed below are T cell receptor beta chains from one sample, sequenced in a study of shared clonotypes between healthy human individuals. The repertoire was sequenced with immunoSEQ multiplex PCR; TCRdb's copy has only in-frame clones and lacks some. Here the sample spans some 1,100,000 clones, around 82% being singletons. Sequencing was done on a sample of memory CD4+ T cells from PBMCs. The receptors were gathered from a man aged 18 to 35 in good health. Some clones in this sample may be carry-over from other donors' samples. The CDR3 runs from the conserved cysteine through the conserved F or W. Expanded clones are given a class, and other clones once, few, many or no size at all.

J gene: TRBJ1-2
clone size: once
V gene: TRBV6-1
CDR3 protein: CASSGIQGTRGYTF

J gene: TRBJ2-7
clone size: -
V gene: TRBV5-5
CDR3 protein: CASSLRAESYEQYF

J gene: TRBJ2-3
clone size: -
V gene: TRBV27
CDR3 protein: CASSLSAGFTDTQYF

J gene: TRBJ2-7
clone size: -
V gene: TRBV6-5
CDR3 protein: CASSYTRGYEQYF

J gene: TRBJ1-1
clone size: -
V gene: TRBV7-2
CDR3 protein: CASSYGHGTEAFF

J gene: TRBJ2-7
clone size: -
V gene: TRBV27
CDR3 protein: CASSFADRGSYEQYF

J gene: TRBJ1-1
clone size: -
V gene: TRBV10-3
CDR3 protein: CAISETREGTEAFF

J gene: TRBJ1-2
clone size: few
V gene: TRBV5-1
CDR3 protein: CASSLQGGEGYTF

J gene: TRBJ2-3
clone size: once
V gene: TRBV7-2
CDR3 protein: CASSLGQYTDTQYF

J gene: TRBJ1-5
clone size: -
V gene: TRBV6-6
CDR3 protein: CASRDSNQPQHF

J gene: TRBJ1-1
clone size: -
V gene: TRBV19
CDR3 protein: CASRSEVNTEAFF

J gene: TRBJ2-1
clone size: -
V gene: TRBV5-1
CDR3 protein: CASSFQQIYSNEQFF

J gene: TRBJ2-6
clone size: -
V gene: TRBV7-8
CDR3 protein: CASSLVGQSSGANVLTF

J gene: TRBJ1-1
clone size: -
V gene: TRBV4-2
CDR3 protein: CASSLQGQGMNTEAFF

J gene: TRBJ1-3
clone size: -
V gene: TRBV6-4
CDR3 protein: CASTEQLFSGNTIYF

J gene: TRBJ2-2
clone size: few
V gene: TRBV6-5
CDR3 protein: CASSYSWNTGELFF

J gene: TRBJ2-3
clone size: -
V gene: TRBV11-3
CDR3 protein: CASSSGTSTDTQYF

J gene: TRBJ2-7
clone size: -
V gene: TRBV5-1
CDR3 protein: CASSFSGRIYEQYF

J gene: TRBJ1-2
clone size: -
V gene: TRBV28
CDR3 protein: CASSFDRGLPYGYTF

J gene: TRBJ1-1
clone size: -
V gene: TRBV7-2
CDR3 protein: CASSRQGRKAFF

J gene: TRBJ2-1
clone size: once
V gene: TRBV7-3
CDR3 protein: CASSSYPGLAEDNEQFF

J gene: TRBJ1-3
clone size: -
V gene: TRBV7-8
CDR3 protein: CASSLIWGNAGNTIYF